Each of the 17 T cell receptor beta chains below was sequenced from the same sample in a study of T cell repertoires in cytomegalovirus infection. TCRdb passed the reads through MiXCR, listing each CDR3 protein once. The table has under 300,000 distinct CDR3 sequences, roughly 12% seen once. The sample taken for sequencing was PBMCs. The receptors stem from a human donor in good health (CMV status not recorded). Some clones in this sample may be carry-over from other donors' samples.

This chain links TRBV29-1 with TRBJ1-1; a possible D gene is TRBD1 (5 bases). V lost 3 bases and J lost 0, with 23 bases in between. Germline V lookup: CDR1 SQVTM, CDR2 ANQGSEA. There are 18 residues in the CDR3. CDR3 coding DNA: TGCAGCGTTGACTCACGGGGGAAAGGGTTGGGTATGAACACTGAAGCTTTCTTT. This codes for CSVDSRGKGLGMNTEAFF.

The sample holds a few counts of this clonotype. The chain employs TRBV19 and TRBJ2-3; D ambiguous. This CDR3 region has 11 residues. V was shortened by 10 bases and J by 7 bases, with 12 bases between the two germline ends. Per germline, CDR1 LNHDA and CDR2 SQIVND (reference sequence). The CDR3 DNA reads TGTGCCAAACCAAAGACCTATACGCAGTATTTT. This encodes CAKPKTYTQYF. The variable domain in full, with the rest retrieved from reference TRBV19 and TRBJ2-3, is DGGITQSPKYLFRKEGQNVTLSCEQNLNHDAMYWYRQDPGQGLRLIYYSQIVNDFQKGDIAEGYSVSREKKESFPLTVTSAQKNPTAFYLCAKPKTYTQYFGPGTRLTVL.

This clonotype came up many times. CDR3 nucleotide sequence: TGTGCCAGCACCAAGGTAGCGGGTTCCTACGAGCAGTACTTC. Protein: CASTKVAGSYEQYF. The rearrangement joins TRBV7-2 to TRBJ2-7, with 7 bases that match TRBD2. This CDR3 is 14 amino acids long. Germline V CDR1 and CDR2: SGHTA, FQGNSA. V was pared by 7 bases and J by 1 base, with 7 bases of the junction left unmatched. Variable domain in full (rest from reference TRBV7-2 and TRBJ2-7): GAGVSQSPSNKVTEKGKDVELRCDPISGHTALYWYRQSLGQGLEFLIYFQGNSAPDKSGLPSDRFSAERTGGSVSTLTIQRTQQEDSAVYLCASTKVAGSYEQYFGPGTRLTVT.

This clonotype was counted many times. This chain uses TRBV29-1 with TRBJ1-1; TRBD1 matches 7 bases. Germline V CDR1 and CDR2: SQVTM, ANQGSEA. The CDR3 totals 13 residues. V was pared by 5 bases and J by 1 base, with 4 bases of the junction left unmatched. DNA of the CDR3: TGCAGCGTTAAGGGACAGCCGAACACTGAAGCTTTCTTT. Its translation: CSVKGQPNTEAFF.

This clonotype appeared many times. V usage is TRBV25-1 and J usage is TRBJ1-1; 10 nucleotides match TRBD1. Trimming took 7 bases from V and 3 from J; bases not matched to a gene: 5. Per germline, CDR1 MGHDK and CDR2 SYGVNS. The CDR3 runs to 14 residues. Here the CDR3 reads CASTRTGGYTEAFF. Here the CDR3 DNA reads TGTGCCAGCACACGGACAGGGGGATACACTGAAGCTTTCTTT. The full variable domain, rest sourced from reference TRBV25-1 and TRBJ1-1, is EADIYQTPRYLVIGTGKKITLECSQTMGHDKMYWYQQDPGMELHLIHYSYGVNSTEKGDLSSESTVSRIRTEHFPLTLESARPSHTSQYLCASTRTGGYTEAFFGQGTRLTVV.

In this sample, this clonotype turned up once. This chain connects TRBV19 to TRBJ2-7; 8 nucleotides line up with TRBD2. The CDR3 contains 14 residues. J lost 6 bases, V lost 5 bases, and 9 bases had no gene match. Germline lookup yields CDR1 LNHDA and CDR2 SQIVND (reference sequence). DNA of the CDR3: TGTGCCAGTAGTCCCGGGACTAGTCCCATCGAGCAGTACTTC. Amino acids: CASSPGTSPIEQYF.

This clonotype was seen repeatedly, ten times or more. V gene TRBV7-2 combines with J gene TRBJ1-2, with D perhaps matching TRBD1 (5 bases). The ends were cut back, 2 bases at V and 3 bases at J, with 10 bases in the middle. Germline CDR1 is SGHTA and CDR2 is FQGNSA. The CDR3 runs 14 residues. CDR3 in amino acids: CASSLNTGDYGYTF. The CDR3 DNA follows: TGTGCCAGCAGCTTAAATACAGGAGACTATGGCTACACCTTC.

The table lists this clonotype with many counts. This rearrangement joins TRBV12-3 or TRBV12-4 to TRBJ1-1, with 11 positions matching TRBD1. This CDR3 comprises 14 residues. Trimming removed 9 bases from V and 7 bases from J; junction bases left unmatched: 10. The CDR3 DNA is TGTGCCAGTGTTTTGGACAGGGGGCGCGTTGAAGCTTTCTTT. As protein: CASVLDRGRVEAFF.

This clonotype has a count of ten or more. This chain uses TRBV24-1 with TRBJ2-6; tentatively, D is TRBD1 or TRBD2 (5 bases each). The CDR3 is 14 residues long. V lost 5 bases and J lost 8, with 12 bases in between. Looked up from germline, CDR1 is KGHDR and CDR2 is SFDVKD. The CDR3 DNA sequence: TGTGCCACCAGTGTCACCGGGGCGACCAACGTCCTGACTTTC. It codes for CATSVTGATNVLTF.

At least ten counts were recorded for this clonotype. The genes are TRBV6-2 or TRBV6-3 and TRBJ2-1; 9 bases are shared with TRBD1. The trim removed 6 bases at V and 2 bases at J, leaving 5 bases unmatched. From germline, CDR1 is MNHEY and CDR2 SVGEGT. CDR3 length equals 15 residues. The CDR3 DNA reads as TGTGCCAGCAGGATGACAGGGGGGACCTACAATGAGCAGTTCTTC. The encoded protein is CASRMTGGTYNEQFF.

This clonotype was found many times. The chain joins TRBV7-9 to TRBJ2-3; TRBD2 matches 8 bases. J gave up 3 bases and V 5 bases, and 7 bases lay outside the gene matches. This CDR3 region has 15 residues. Per germline, CDR1 SEHNR and CDR2 FQNEAQ (reference sequence). The CDR3 DNA is TGTGCCAGCAGCCCGGGGACTAGTGAGACAGATACGCAGTATTTT. This codes for CASSPGTSETDTQYF.

Only a few counts were recorded for this clonotype. The chain recombines TRBV7-8 with TRBJ1-1, with D uncertain. This CDR3 region has 14 residues. Germline CDR1 reads SGHVS; CDR2 reads FQNEAQ. V shed 5 bases and J shed 0 bases, with 10 bases lying between them. CDR3 loop: CASSPSGVNTEAFF. CDR3 bases: TGTGCCAGCAGCCCCTCTGGAGTGAACACTGAAGCTTTCTTT.

This clonotype was seen a few times. The chain uses TRBV25-1 and TRBJ2-5; possibly TRBD1 or TRBD2 for D (5 bases each). The CDR3 covers 14 residues. Trimming left V 3 bases short and J 2 bases short, with 10 bases between. Germline V gene sequence: CDR1 MGHDK, CDR2 SYGVNS. The CDR3 protein is CASSDGTVQETQYF. The DNA for the CDR3 is TGTGCCAGCAGTGATGGGACGGTACAAGAGACCCAGTACTTC.

The J gene is TRBJ2-1, the V gene TRBV29-1; the D call may be TRBD1 or TRBD2 (7 bases each). This CDR3 has 15 residues. Trimming stripped 1 base from V and 1 base from J, with 11 bases between. The germline gives CDR1 SQVTM, CDR2 ANQGSEA. The CDR3 loop reads CSVEAGGVSYNEQFF. The CDR3 coding sequence is TGCAGCGTTGAAGCAGGGGGGGTATCCTACAATGAGCAGTTCTTC.

This clonotype was observed many times. The genes are TRBV6-2 or TRBV6-3 and TRBJ2-7; D might be TRBD2 (5 bases). Germline CDR1 reads MNHEY; CDR2 reads SVGEGT. Between the trimmed V and J ends, which lost 7 bases and 1 base, there was a span of 11 bases. CDR3 length equals 13 residues. In DNA, the CDR3 is TGTGCCAGCACCCCGGGATCTTCCTACGAGCAGTACTTC. As protein: CASTPGSSYEQYF.

This clonotype has a count of ten or more. V gene TRBV29-1 combines with J gene TRBJ1-1; TRBD1 aligns across 9 bases. Germline CDR1 is SQVTM and CDR2 is ANQGSEA. The trim removed 7 bases at V and 1 base at J, leaving 1 base unmatched. The CDR3 totals 12 residues. This CDR3 is CSGGQGNTEAFF. The CDR3 DNA sequence: TGCAGCGGGGGACAGGGGAACACTGAAGCTTTCTTT.

In this sample, this clonotype turned up many times. The genes are TRBV7-2 and TRBJ2-4, with TRBD1 matching 7 bases. The CDR3 extends over 17 amino acids. Trimming cost V 3 bases and J 0 bases; bases outside gene matches: 8. In germline, CDR1 is SGHTA, CDR2 FQGNSA. CDR3 sequence: CASSFPRTGLAKNIQYF. The CDR3 DNA follows: TGTGCCAGCAGCTTTCCGCGGACAGGCTTAGCCAAAAACATTCAGTACTTC.